This T cell receptor beta chain was found in a study of T cell responses to AZD1222 COVID-19 vaccine. The table came from immunoSEQ multiplex PCR; TCRdb's copy has only in-frame clones and leaves some out. The table includes around 35,000 clones, about nine tenths detected once. Broader study findings: Every sample of the repertoires postdated the peak T cell response. At study baseline, merely five or six AZD1222 recipients were seropositive.

This clone appeared a few times. Antigen specificity is unknown. The CDR3 spans 14 residues. Germline lookup yields CDR1 MNHEY and CDR2 SVGAGI. V was clipped by 5 bases and J by 2 bases; unmatched bases: 3. The chain joins TRBV6-5 to TRBJ1-2, with 9 bases fitting TRBD1. The sequences come from peripheral blood, collected 28 days after the second AZD1222 dose. This clonotype originated in an adult who received the AZD1222 COVID-19 vaccine. The CDR3 region is CASSRTGENYGYTF. The DNA for the CDR3 is TGTGCCAGCAGTAGGACAGGGGAGAACTATGGCTACACCTTC.